This T cell receptor beta chain stems from a study of early T cells in non-severe SARS-CoV-2 infection. Study background: Bulk RNA taken from unsorted whole blood was sequenced, leaving chains unpaired. General study findings and limits: VDJdb matching skewed toward anti-spike CD8 responses, missing private and CD4 specificities.

Individual cDNA molecules received unique molecular identifiers during library preparation. One entry per CDR3 protein, called by TCRdb with MiXCR from the 5' RACE reads. The top ten hold around 4.3% of the sample, which has 80,000 to 100,000 distinct CDR3 sequences, approximately 11% seen once. Germline V gene lookup returns CDR1 LGHNA and CDR2 YSLEER. V dropped 0 bases and J dropped 2 bases, with 15 bases sitting between them. The CDR3 sequence is 17 residues long. This clonotype was seen ten or more times. Its antigen is still unknown. This receptor was obtained from an adult who was a healthcare worker with PCR-confirmed SARS-CoV-2 infection or an uninfected control (not recorded which). Sample: whole blood, taken at baseline. The genes are TRBV4-3 and TRBJ2-3, with D possibly TRBD1 on 5 matching bases. In DNA, the CDR3 is TGCGCCAGCAGCCAAGATGCAGGGCGACGGACCACAGATACGCAGTATTTT. Amino acids: CASSQDAGRRTTDTQYF.